Presented here are 10 T cell receptor beta chains from one specimen sequenced in a study of OX40 agonist ivuxolimab in advanced cancers. The repertoire was sequenced with immunoSEQ multiplex PCR; TCRdb's copy has only in-frame clones and lacks some. The table lists 20,000 or so clones, 75% to 85% of them singletons. Sequences were derived from CD4+ or CD8+ T cells sorted from blood, sampled in a trial of the OX40 agonist ivuxolimab. The receptors derive from an adult with an advanced solid tumor such as melanoma, head and neck, liver or kidney cancer.

This clone was counted between two and nine times. V is TRBV27 and J is TRBJ1-2; 7 bases agree with TRBD1. Germline-derived CDR1 and CDR2 are MNHEY and SMNVEV (reference sequence). The CDR3 is 14 amino acids. The ends lost 4 bases at V and 3 bases at J; junction bases unmatched: 5. In DNA, the CDR3 is TGTGCCAGCAGTTCCGCCCAGGGGGACTATGGCTACACCTTC. Translating gives CASSSAQGDYGYTF.

The CDR3 DNA follows: TGTGCCAGCAGAGGACAGGGGGAGAATTCACCCCTCCACTTT. Translation gives CASRGQGENSPLHF. The chain links TRBV7-6 to TRBJ1-6, with 10 bases matching TRBD1. This CDR3 is 14 amino acids long. Germline values: CDR1 SGHVS, CDR2 FNYEAQ. The V gene end was trimmed by 6 bases and the J gene end by 7 bases; junction bases not matched to a gene: 3.

V usage is TRBV27 and J usage is TRBJ1-1; D not certain. Germline V gives CDR1 MNHEY, CDR2 SMNVEV (reference sequence). Deletions cut 0 bases from V and 3 bases from J, with 8 bases between. The CDR3 has 14 residues. The CDR3 is CASSLSWPHTEAFF. In DNA form, the CDR3 reads TGTGCCAGCAGTTTATCGTGGCCTCACACTGAAGCTTTCTTT.

Only one count was recorded for this clone. The V gene is TRBV27, the J gene TRBJ2-7; no definite D call. Germline V gene sequence: CDR1 MNHEY, CDR2 SMNVEV (reference sequence). V dropped 7 bases and J dropped 3 bases, with 13 bases sitting between them. The CDR3 extends over 13 amino acids. The CDR3 sequence is CASTSTRNYEQYF. The DNA for the CDR3 is TGTGCCAGCACCTCGACAAGAAACTACGAGCAGTACTTC.

The CDR3 loop reads CASSSRGDDTGELFF. The CDR3 region has the DNA TGTGCCAGTAGCTCCCGGGGGGACGACACCGGGGAGCTGTTTTTT. The chain carries TRBV19 and TRBJ2-2; 7 bases are shared with TRBD2. The V gene's germline CDR1 is LNHDA and CDR2 SQIVND (reference sequence). V lost 6 bases, J lost 3 bases, and 7 bases stayed unmatched. The CDR3 totals 15 residues.

The gene calls are TRBV7-9 and TRBJ1-4; 7 bases are shared with TRBD1. Germline loops: CDR1 SEHNR, CDR2 FQNEAQ (reference sequence). There are 13 residues in the CDR3. Trimming cost V 11 bases and J 6 bases; bases outside gene matches: 9. The CDR3 DNA follows: TGTGCCGGCTCGACAGGGATGGATGAAAAACTGTTTTTT. It is translated as CAGSTGMDEKLFF.

The chain joins TRBV7-6 to TRBJ2-2, with 9 bases matching TRBD2. The CDR3 totals 15 residues. Germline V gene data show CDR1 as SGHVS and CDR2 as FNYEAQ. Trimming cost V 6 bases and J 3 bases; bases outside gene matches: 5. The DNA of the CDR3 is TGTGCCAGCAGTTCCACTAGCGGGTACACCGGGGAGCTGTTTTTT. Protein product: CASSSTSGYTGELFF.

This rearrangement joins TRBV7-6 to TRBJ2-1; D unclear. V shed 5 bases and J shed 10 bases, with 15 bases lying between them. The CDR3 contains 13 residues. Looked up from germline, CDR1 is SGHVS and CDR2 is FNYEAQ. For the CDR3, the DNA is TGTGCCAGCAGCCCCGACCGGACCGGGGAGCAGTTCTTC. Translation: CASSPDRTGEQFF.

This chain joins TRBV27 and TRBJ1-2; D gene ambiguous. Germline CDR1 is MNHEY and CDR2 is SMNVEV (reference sequence). The CDR3 is 14 residues long. V was cut by 0 bases and J by 2 bases, with 7 bases left in between. The CDR3 loop reads CASSLSGRNYGYTF. CDR3 bases: TGTGCCAGCAGTTTATCTGGACGAAACTATGGCTACACCTTC.

This clone is judged medium-sized. The V and J genes are TRBV7-2 and TRBJ1-6; no reliable D call. The CDR3 has 13 amino acids. V was shortened by 1 base and J by 9 bases, with 7 bases between the two germline ends. Germline lookup yields CDR1 SGHTA and CDR2 FQGNSA. The CDR3 loop reads CASSLVEGSPLHF. CDR3 sequence (DNA): TGTGCCAGCAGCTTAGTAGAGGGTTCACCCCTCCACTTT.